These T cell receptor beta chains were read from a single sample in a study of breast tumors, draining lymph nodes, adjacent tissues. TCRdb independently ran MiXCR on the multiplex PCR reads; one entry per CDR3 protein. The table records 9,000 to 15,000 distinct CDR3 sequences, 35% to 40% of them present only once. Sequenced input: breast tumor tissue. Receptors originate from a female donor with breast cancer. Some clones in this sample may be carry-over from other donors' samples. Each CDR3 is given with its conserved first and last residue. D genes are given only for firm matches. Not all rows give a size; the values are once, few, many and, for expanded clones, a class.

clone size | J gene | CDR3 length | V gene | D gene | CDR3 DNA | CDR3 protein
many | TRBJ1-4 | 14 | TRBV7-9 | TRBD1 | TGTGCCAGCAGCTTGGGACAGGCGGATGAAAAACTGTTTTTT | CASSLGQADEKLFF
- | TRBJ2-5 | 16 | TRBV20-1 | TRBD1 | TGCAGTGCCAAGCCCGGGACAGGGGGAGCCCAAGAGACCCAGTACTTC | CSAKPGTGGAQETQYF
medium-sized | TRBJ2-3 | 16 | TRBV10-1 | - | TGCGCCAGCAGTGAGAGACTCTCCGGGATCACAGATACGCAGTATTTT | CASSERLSGITDTQYF
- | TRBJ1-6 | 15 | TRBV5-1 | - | TGCGCCAGCAGCTTGGCCCTCCAGGGGAATTCACCCCTCCACTTT | CASSLALQGNSPLHF
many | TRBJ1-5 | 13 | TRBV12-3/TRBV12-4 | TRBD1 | TGTGCCAGCAGTCGGGACAGGGGTCAGCCCCAGCATTTT | CASSRDRGQPQHF
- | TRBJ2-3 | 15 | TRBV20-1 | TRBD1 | TGCAGTGCTCTGATTGACAGGGGAAGCACAGATACGCAGTATTTT | CSALIDRGSTDTQYF
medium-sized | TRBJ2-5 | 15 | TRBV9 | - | TGTGCCAGCAGCCCCTACTCAGGGGCAACAGAGACCCAGTACTTC | CASSPYSGATETQYF
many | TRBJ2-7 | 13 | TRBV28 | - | TGTGCCAGCAGTCTCCTAGAATCCTACGAGCAGTACTTC | CASSLLESYEQYF
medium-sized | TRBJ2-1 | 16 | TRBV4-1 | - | TGCGCCAGCAGCCAAGTTGGCGCTAGTTCCCACAATGAGCAGTTCTTC | CASSQVGASSHNEQFF
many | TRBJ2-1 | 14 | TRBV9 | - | TGTGCCAGCAGCGCCCAGGAGGCCTTGAATGAGCAGTTCTTC | CASSAQEALNEQFF
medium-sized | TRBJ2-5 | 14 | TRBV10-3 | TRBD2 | TGTGCCATCAGTGAACGTGCAGCGGGGGAGACCCAGTACTTC | CAISERAAGETQYF
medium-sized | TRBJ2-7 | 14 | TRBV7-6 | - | TGTGCCAGCAGCGAGGACCTCAGCACCTACGAGCAGTACTTC | CASSEDLSTYEQYF
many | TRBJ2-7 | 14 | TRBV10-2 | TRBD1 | TGCGCCAGCAGTGAGGCAGGGGGCTCGGACGAGCAGTACTTC | CASSEAGGSDEQYF
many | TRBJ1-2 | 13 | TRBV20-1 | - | TGCAGTGCGCTAAATTCCGGGATTTATGGCTACACCTTC | CSALNSGIYGYTF
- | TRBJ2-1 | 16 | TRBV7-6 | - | TGTGCCAGCAGCTCCCCGGGGGGCGACGCCTACAATGAGCAGTTCTTC | CASSSPGGDAYNEQFF
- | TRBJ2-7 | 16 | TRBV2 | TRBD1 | TGTGCCAGCAGGGAACCGAGACAGGGTCCAGTCAACGAGCAGTACTTC | CASREPRQGPVNEQYF
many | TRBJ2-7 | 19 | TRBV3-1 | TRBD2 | TGTGCCAGCAGCCGCAATCGGGCGGGAGTCCAATCTTTGGTCTACGAGCAGTACTTC | CASSRNRAGVQSLVYEQYF
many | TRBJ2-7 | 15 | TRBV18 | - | TGTGCCAGCTCACAGACTAGTATAGGCACGGACGAGCAGTACTTC | CASSQTSIGTDEQYF
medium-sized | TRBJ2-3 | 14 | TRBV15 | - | TGTGCCACCAGCAGAGATTTGGGGGCAGATACGCAGTATTTT | CATSRDLGADTQYF
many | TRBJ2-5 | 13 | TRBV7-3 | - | TGTGCCAGCAGCTTACGGAGGGGAGAGACCCAGTACTTC | CASSLRRGETQYF
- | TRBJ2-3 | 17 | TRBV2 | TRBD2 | TGTGCCAGCAGTGAAAGCACCCTAGCGGGACTCACAGATACGCAGTATTTT | CASSESTLAGLTDTQYF
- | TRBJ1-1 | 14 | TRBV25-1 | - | TGTGCCAGCAGTGACCACAGGTTGAACACTGAAGCTTTCTTT | CASSDHRLNTEAFF
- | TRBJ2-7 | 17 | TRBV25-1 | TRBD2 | TGTGCCAGCAGCCCCCGGTGGGGTAGCGGGGGGGCCGGCGAGCAGTACTTC | CASSPRWGSGGAGEQYF
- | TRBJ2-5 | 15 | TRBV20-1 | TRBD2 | TGCAGTGCTAGAGATCCGGCTAGCGGGAGAGAGACCCAGTACTTC | CSARDPASGRETQYF
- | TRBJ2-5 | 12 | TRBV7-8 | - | TGTGCCAGCAGCCAGGGCCCACGGACCCAGTACTTC | CASSQGPRTQYF
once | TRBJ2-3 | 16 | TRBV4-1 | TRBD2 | TGTGCCAGCAGCCAAGGACCAGCGGGGGGAGGAGATGCGCAGTTTTTT | CASSQGPAGGGDAQFF
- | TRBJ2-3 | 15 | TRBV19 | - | TGTGCCAGTAGTGACGGGGGCGGGAGAGCAGATACGCAGTATTTT | CASSDGGGRADTQYF
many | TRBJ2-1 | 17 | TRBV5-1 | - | TGCGCCAGCAGCCGAACCTCCGGGACGCCTTCCTACAATGAGCAGTTCTTC | CASSRTSGTPSYNEQFF